This TCR beta chain was found in a study of beta chain features in type 1 diabetes. All of the isolated RNA was reverse transcribed, so expressed TCRB transcripts were sequenced. Using immunoSEQ multiplex PCR, the repertoire was profiled, and TCRdb retains in-frame clones only, with some absent. The repertoire holds about 350,000 clones, with about 20% as singletons. Populations isolated by sorting all had purity greater than 95%. In its sample, this clone was seen once. The CDR3 length is 14 residues. The J segment lost 7 bases and the V segment lost 3 bases, leaving 4 bases of the junction unmatched. Germline CDR1 SGHRS, CDR2 YFSETQ.

This receptor was identified in a woman under 30 in good health. Sequencing used naive CD4+ T cells from blood. The chain uses TRBV5-1 and TRBJ1-6; 7 bases are shared with TRBD1. The DNA of the CDR3 is TGCGCCAGCAGCTCGGGACAGTCCAATTCACCCCTCCACTTT. Protein sequence: CASSSGQSNSPLHF.